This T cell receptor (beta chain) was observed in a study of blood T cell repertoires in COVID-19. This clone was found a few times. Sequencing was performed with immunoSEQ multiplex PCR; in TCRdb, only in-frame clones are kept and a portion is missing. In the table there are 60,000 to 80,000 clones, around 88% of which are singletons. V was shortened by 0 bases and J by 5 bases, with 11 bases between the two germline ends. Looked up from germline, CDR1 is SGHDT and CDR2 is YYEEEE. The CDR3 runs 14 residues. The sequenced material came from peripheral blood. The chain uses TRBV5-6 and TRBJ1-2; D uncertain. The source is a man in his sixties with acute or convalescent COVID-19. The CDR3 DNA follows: TGTGCCAGCAGCTTGGCCCGGGTTGGATATGGCTACACCTTC. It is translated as CASSLARVGYGYTF.